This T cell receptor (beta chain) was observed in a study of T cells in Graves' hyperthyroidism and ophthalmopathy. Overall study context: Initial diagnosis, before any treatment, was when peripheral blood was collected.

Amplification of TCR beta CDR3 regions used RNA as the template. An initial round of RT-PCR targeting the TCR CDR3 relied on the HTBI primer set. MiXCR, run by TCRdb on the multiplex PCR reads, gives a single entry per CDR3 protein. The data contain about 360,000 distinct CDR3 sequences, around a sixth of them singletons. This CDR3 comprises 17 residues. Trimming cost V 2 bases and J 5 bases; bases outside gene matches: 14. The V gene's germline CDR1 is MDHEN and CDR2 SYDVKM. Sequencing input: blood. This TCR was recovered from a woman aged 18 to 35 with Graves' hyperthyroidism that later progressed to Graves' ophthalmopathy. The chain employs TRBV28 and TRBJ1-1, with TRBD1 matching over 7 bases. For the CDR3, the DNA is TGTGCCAGCAGTTTACCCGGACAGGCCCCTCGGGCGACTGAAGCTTTCTTT. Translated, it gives CASSLPGQAPRATEAFF.